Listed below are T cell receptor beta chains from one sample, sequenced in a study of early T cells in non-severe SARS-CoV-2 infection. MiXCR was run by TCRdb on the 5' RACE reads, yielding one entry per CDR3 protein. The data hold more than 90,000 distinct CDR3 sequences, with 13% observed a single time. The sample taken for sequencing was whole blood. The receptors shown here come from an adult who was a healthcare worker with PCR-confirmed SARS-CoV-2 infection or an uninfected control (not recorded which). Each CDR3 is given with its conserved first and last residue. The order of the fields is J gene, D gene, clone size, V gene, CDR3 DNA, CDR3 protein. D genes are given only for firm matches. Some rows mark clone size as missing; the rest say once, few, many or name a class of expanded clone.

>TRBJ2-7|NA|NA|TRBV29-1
TGCAGCGCCCGAGACAGCTTCTACGAGCAGTACTTC
CSARDSFYEQYF
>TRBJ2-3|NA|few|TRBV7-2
TGTGCCAGCAGCTTGGGCGGGTCCCCAGATACGCAGTATTTT
CASSLGGSPDTQYF
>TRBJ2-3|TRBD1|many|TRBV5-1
TGCGCCAGCAGCCGTGGCGGACAGGGTCCAGATACGCAGTATTTT
CASSRGGQGPDTQYF
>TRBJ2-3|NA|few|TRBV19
TGTGCCAGTAGTATCGTTTCGGTTGACGGGCTACCAGATACGCAGTATTTT
CASSIVSVDGLPDTQYF
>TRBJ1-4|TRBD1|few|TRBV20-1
TGCAGTGCTAGGGGGGACAGGGGGACGACTAATGAAAAACTGTTTTTT
CSARGDRGTTNEKLFF
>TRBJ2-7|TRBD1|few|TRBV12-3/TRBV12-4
TGTGCCAGCAGTTTTCGTGGACAGGATTACGAGCAGTACTTC
CASSFRGQDYEQYF
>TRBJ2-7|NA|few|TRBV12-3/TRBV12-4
TGTGCCAGCAGTCCCGACAACGGGGCCTACGAGCAGTACTTC
CASSPDNGAYEQYF
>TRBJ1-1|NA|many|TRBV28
TGTGCCAGCTCCCGCGGGGGTACTGAAGCTTTCTTT
CASSRGGTEAFF
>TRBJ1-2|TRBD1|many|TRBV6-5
TGTGCCAGCAAAGGTTCAACAGGGGCATATGGCTACACCTTC
CASKGSTGAYGYTF
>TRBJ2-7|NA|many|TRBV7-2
TGTGCCAGCAGCTTAGCGGGGGGAGACGAGCAGTACTTC
CASSLAGGDEQYF